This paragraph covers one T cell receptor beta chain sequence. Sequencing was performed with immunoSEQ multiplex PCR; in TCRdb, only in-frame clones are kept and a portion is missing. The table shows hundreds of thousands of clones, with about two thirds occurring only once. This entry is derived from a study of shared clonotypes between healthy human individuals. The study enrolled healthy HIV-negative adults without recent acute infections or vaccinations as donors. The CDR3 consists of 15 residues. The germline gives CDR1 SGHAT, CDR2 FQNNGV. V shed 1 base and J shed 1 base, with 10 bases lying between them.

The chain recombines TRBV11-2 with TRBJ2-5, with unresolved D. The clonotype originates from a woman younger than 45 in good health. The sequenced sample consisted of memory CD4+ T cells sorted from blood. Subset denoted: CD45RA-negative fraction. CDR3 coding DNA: TGTGCCAGCAGCTTAGGGAGCGTATCCCAAGAGACCCAGTACTTC. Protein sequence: CASSLGSVSQETQYF.